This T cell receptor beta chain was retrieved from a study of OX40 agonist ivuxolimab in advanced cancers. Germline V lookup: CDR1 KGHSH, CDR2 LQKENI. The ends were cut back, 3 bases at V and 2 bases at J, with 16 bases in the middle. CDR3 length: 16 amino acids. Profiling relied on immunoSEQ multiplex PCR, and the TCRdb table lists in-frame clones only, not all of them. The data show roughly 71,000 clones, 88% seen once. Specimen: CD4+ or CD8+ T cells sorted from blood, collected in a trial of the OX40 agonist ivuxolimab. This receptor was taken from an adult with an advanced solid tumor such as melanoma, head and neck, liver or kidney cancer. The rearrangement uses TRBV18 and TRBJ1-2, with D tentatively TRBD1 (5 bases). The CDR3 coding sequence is TGTGCCAGCTCACCGCTGGGGGAGGGAGGCAACTATGGCTACACCTTC. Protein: CASSPLGEGGNYGYTF. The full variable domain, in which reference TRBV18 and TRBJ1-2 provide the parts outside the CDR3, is NAGVMQNPRHLVRRRGQEARLRCSPMKGHSHVYWYRQLPEEGLKFMVYLQKENIIDESGMPKERFSAEFPKEGPSILRIQQVVRGDSAAYFCASSPLGEGGNYGYTFGSGTRLTVV.